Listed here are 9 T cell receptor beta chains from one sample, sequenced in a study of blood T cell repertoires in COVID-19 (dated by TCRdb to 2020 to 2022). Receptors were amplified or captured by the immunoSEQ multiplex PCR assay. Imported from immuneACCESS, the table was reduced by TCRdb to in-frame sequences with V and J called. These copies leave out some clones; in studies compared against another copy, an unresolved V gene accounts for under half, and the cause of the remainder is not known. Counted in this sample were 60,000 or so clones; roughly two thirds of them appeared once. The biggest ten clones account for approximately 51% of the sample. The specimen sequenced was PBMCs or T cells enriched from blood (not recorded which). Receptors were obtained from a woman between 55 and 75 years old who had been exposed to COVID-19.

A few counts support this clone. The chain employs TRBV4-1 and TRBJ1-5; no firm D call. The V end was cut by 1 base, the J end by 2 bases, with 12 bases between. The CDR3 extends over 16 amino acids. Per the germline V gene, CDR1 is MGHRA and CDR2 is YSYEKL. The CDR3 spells CASSQVNLVGNQPQHF. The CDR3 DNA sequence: TGCGCCAGCAGCCAAGTGAACTTGGTGGGCAATCAGCCCCAGCATTTT.

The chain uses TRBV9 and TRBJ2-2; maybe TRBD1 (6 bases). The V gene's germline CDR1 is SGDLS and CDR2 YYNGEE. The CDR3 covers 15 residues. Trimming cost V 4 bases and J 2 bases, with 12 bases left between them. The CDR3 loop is CASSIWTDNTGELFF. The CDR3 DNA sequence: TGTGCCAGCAGCATATGGACAGATAACACCGGGGAGCTGTTTTTT.

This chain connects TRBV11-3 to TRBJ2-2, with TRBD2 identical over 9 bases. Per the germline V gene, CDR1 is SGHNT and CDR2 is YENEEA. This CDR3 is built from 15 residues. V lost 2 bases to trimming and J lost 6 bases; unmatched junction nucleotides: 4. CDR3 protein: CASSLIAGAAGELFF. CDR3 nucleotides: TGTGCCAGCAGCTTAATAGCGGGAGCGGCCGGGGAGCTGTTTTTT.

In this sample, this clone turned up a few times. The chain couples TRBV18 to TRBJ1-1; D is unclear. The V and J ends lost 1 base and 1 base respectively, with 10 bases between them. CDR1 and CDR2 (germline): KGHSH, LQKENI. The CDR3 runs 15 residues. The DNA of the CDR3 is TGTGCCAGCTCACCACAGGCGACATGGAACACTGAAGCTTTCTTT. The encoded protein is CASSPQATWNTEAFF.

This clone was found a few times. The CDR3 DNA is TGCGCCAGCAGCGAAGACCTTAAGCGTGAAGCTTTCTTT. This translates into CASSEDLKREAFF. The gene calls are TRBV5-1 and TRBJ1-1; D is ambiguous. Germline V CDR1 and CDR2: SGHRS, YFSETQ. V lost 4 bases to trimming and J lost 7 bases, with 14 bases between them. This CDR3 is 13 amino acids long. Full variable domain (outside the CDR3, taken from reference TRBV5-1 and TRBJ1-1): KAGVTQTPRYLIKTRGQQVTLSCSPISGHRSVSWYQQTPGQGLQFLFEYFSETQRNKGNFPGRFSGRQFSNSRSEMNVSTLELGDSALYLCASSEDLKREAFFGQGTRLTVV.

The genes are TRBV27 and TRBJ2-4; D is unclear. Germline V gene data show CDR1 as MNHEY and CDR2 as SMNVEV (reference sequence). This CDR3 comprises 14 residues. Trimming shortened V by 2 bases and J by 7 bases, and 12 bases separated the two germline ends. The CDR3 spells CASSLGGTGNIQYF. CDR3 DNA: TGTGCCAGCAGTTTAGGCGGAACCGGGAACATTCAGTACTTC.

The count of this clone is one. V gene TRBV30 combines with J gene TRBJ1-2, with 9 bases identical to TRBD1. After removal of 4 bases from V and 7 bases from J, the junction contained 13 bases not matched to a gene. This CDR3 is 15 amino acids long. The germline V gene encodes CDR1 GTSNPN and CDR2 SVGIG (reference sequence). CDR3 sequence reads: CAWNLPTGTGSGYTF. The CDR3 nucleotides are TGTGCCTGGAATCTACCGACCGGGACAGGGAGTGGCTACACCTTC.

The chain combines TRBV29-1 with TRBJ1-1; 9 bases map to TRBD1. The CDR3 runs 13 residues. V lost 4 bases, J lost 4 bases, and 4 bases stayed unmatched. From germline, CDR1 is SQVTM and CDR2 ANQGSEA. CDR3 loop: CSVGDREFTEAFF. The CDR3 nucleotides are TGCAGCGTTGGGGACAGGGAGTTCACTGAAGCTTTCTTT.

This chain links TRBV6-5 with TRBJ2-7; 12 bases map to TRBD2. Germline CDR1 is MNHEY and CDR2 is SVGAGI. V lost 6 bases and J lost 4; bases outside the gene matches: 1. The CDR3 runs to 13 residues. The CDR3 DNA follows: TGTGCCAGCAGAACTAGCGGGGGGTACGAGCAGTACTTC. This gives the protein CASRTSGGYEQYF.